The table lists the clone carrying this T cell receptor beta chain with a few counts. This sample was taken from a study of regulatory T cells in long-lasting Graves disease. Study context: Antithyroid drugs had been given to newly diagnosed Graves' patients for under 3 months.

Construction of TCR beta libraries relied on iRepertoire HTBI primers and on Arm-PCR targeting CDR3 regions. MiXCR was run by TCRdb on the multiplex PCR reads, yielding one entry per CDR3 protein. The table includes fewer than 650,000 distinct CDR3 sequences, around 15% detected once. The germline CDR1 and CDR2 sequences are MDHEN and SYDVKM. Trimming took 5 bases from V and 11 from J, leaving 12 bases between them. CDR3 size: 11 residues. Time point described: newly diagnosed GD, antithyroid drugs for less than 3 months. Preparation of the TCR library used RNA extracted from PBMCs. These data also featured in a second study, about T cells in Graves' hyperthyroidism and ophthalmopathy.

J is TRBJ1-1 and V is TRBV28; D may be TRBD1 (5 bases). This TCR was sampled from a woman aged 25 to 39 with Graves disease. Specimen: peripheral blood mononuclear cells (PBMCs), collected at new diagnosis, from a patient treated with antithyroid drugs. In DNA, the CDR3 is TGTGCCAGCAGTCCCCGATGGGACGCTTTCTTT. Its translation: CASSPRWDAFF.